Listed here are 14 T cell receptor beta chains from one sample, sequenced in a study of blood T cell repertoires in COVID-19. Some clones are missing from TCRdb's copy, which holds only in-frame ones; the method was immunoSEQ multiplex PCR. The sample carries more than 40,000 clones, over 80% recorded once. Sequencing was performed on peripheral blood. The origin of the receptors is a human donor in a cohort sampled during active COVID-19.

This clone has only a few counts. The chain recombines TRBV28 with TRBJ2-1, with a weak D call TRBD1 (6 bases). The ends were cut back, 2 bases at V and 9 bases at J, with 14 bases in the middle. The CDR3 runs to 14 residues. The germline V gene encodes CDR1 MDHEN and CDR2 SYDVKM. Here the CDR3 reads CASSLGQGSSEQFF. The DNA of the CDR3 is TGTGCCAGCAGTTTAGGCCAGGGGAGCAGTGAGCAGTTCTTC. Together with reference TRBV28 and TRBJ2-1, the CDR3 gives the full variable domain: DVKVTQSSRYLVKRTGEKVFLECVQDMDHENMFWYRQDPGLGLRLIYFSYDVKMKEKGDIPEGYSVSREKKERFSLILESASTNQTSMYLCASSLGQGSSEQFFGPGTRLTVL.

The chain recombines TRBV30 with TRBJ2-1; D perhaps matches TRBD2 (5 bases). V lost 0 bases and J lost 2, with 14 bases in between. In germline, CDR1 is GTSNPN, CDR2 SVGIG (reference sequence). The CDR3 spans 16 residues. Here the CDR3 DNA reads TGTGCCTGGAGTGTACCCCCGGGGTTAGCCTACAATGAGCAGTTCTTC. This encodes CAWSVPPGLAYNEQFF.

The sample holds one count of this clone. The chain uses TRBV6-1 and TRBJ2-7, with 8 bases identical to TRBD2. The CDR3 extends over 16 amino acids. Per germline, CDR1 MNHNS and CDR2 SASEGT. V lost 2 bases, J lost 2 bases, and 8 bases stayed unmatched. CDR3 amino acids: CASSESEGRGAYEQYF. CDR3 in DNA: TGTGCCAGCAGTGAATCGGAGGGGCGGGGGGCCTACGAGCAGTACTTC.

The gene calls are TRBV5-1 and TRBJ2-4, with 7 bases matching TRBD1. The germline gives CDR1 SGHRS, CDR2 YFSETQ. The CDR3 has 13 residues. V was pared by 0 bases and J by 8 bases, with 2 bases of the junction left unmatched. The CDR3 protein is CASSLGQGDIQYF. The DNA of the CDR3 is TGCGCCAGCAGCTTGGGGCAGGGGGACATTCAGTACTTC.

The CDR3 loop reads CASSRTGGNYGYTF. Written as DNA, the CDR3 is TGTGCCAGCAGCCGAACAGGGGGTAACTATGGCTACACCTTC. The chain links TRBV7-9 to TRBJ1-2, with 8 bases matching TRBD1. Germline CDR1 and CDR2: SEHNR and FQNEAQ (reference sequence). The CDR3 covers 14 residues. Unmatched junction bases numbered 3, after V lost 5 bases and J lost 1 base.

The chain combines TRBV5-1 with TRBJ1-1; D unresolved. Trimming stripped 4 bases from V and 2 bases from J, with 12 bases between. Looked up from germline, CDR1 is SGHRS and CDR2 is YFSETQ. The CDR3 has 14 residues. CDR3 DNA: TGCGCCAGCAGCCGCGCGGGGTTTAACACTGAAGCTTTCTTT. Encoded protein: CASSRAGFNTEAFF.

This rearrangement joins TRBV2 to TRBJ2-7; perhaps TRBD2 as D (6 bases). Germline CDR1 and CDR2: SNHLY and FYNNEI. Deletions cut 4 bases from V and 2 bases from J, with 12 bases between. This CDR3 comprises 14 residues. The CDR3 nucleotides read TGTGCCAGCAGTGGGCGCCGGGGGACCTACGAGCAGTACTTC. Translation gives CASSGRRGTYEQYF. The full variable domain, its missing parts supplied by reference TRBV2 and TRBJ2-7, is EPEVTQTPSHQVTQMGQEVILRCVPISNHLYFYWYRQILGQKVEFLVSFYNNEISEKSEIFDDQFSVERPDGSNFTLKIRSTKLEDSAMYFCASSGRRGTYEQYFGPGTRLTVT.

The V gene is TRBV7-2, the J gene TRBJ2-1, with 14 bases matching TRBD2. CDR3 size: 16 residues. The V gene's germline CDR1 is SGHTA and CDR2 FQGNSA. With 4 bases clipped from V and 8 bases from J, the junction kept 7 bases outside the gene matches. CDR3 sequence reads: CASSSGTSGRWDEQFF. Written as DNA, the CDR3 is TGTGCCAGCAGCTCCGGGACTAGCGGGAGATGGGATGAGCAGTTCTTC.

This sequence joins TRBV12-3 or TRBV12-4 and TRBJ2-7, with a possible D match to TRBD2 (6 bases). The CDR3 spans 12 residues. The V and J ends lost 6 bases and 4 bases respectively, with 10 bases between them. The CDR3 here is CASRGGVYEQYF. The CDR3 DNA sequence: TGTGCCAGCAGAGGCGGGGTTTACGAGCAGTACTTC.

The chain uses TRBV3-1 (or the pseudogene TRBV3-2) and TRBJ2-7, with TRBD1 matching over 9 bases. The CDR3 has 15 amino acids. Germline CDR1 is LGHDT and CDR2 is YNNKEL (reference sequence). J lost 0 bases, V lost 4 bases, and 4 bases had no gene match. Here the CDR3 DNA reads TGTGCCAGCAGCCTCGGGACAGGGACCTCCTACGAGCAGTACTTC. Protein sequence: CASSLGTGTSYEQYF.

The rearrangement links TRBV28 to TRBJ2-7; D might be TRBD1 (6 bases). The V end lost 4 bases, the J end lost 2 bases, and 12 bases lay between the germline ends. Germline CDR1 reads MDHEN; CDR2 reads SYDVKM. The CDR3 extends over 14 amino acids. The CDR3 reads CASSSSGTTYEQYF. CDR3 sequence (DNA): TGTGCCAGCAGTTCCTCCGGGACAACCTACGAGCAGTACTTC.

The V gene is TRBV20-1, the J gene TRBJ1-2; 8 bases line up with TRBD1. The V gene end was trimmed by 5 bases and the J gene end by 6 bases; junction bases not matched to a gene: 2. Per germline, CDR1 DFQATT and CDR2 SNEGSKA (reference sequence). The CDR3 is 11 amino acids. Here the CDR3 DNA reads TGCAGTGCTTCGGACAGGGATGGCTACACCTTC. Translated: CSASDRDGYTF.

V usage is TRBV5-1 and J usage is TRBJ2-1; 7 bases are a match to TRBD2. Germline CDR1 and CDR2: SGHRS and YFSETQ. The ends lost 4 bases at V and 4 bases at J; junction bases unmatched: 5. The CDR3 runs 14 residues. CDR3 DNA sequence: TGCGCCAGCAGCGGAGGACTAGAATACAATGAGCAGTTCTTC. It specifies CASSGGLEYNEQFF.

The chain links TRBV19 to TRBJ1-5; D perhaps matches TRBD1 (6 bases). Germline values: CDR1 LNHDA, CDR2 SQIVND (reference sequence). The CDR3 runs to 15 residues. V was pared by 6 bases and J by 1 base, with 13 bases between. CDR3 DNA sequence: TGTGCCAGTAGAACTCAGGGGAGCAGCAATCAGCCCCAGCATTTT. Its translation: CASRTQGSSNQPQHF.